This T cell receptor (beta chain) was profiled in a study of T cell clonality in common variable immunodeficiency. Study-level points and caveats: Repertoire-complication correlations in CVID were limited by patient heterogeneity. CVID subjects had higher TCRbeta clonality than healthy controls, most marked in about a third.

The germline V gene has CDR1 SGHRS and CDR2 YFSETQ. Trimming took off 4 bases at V and 3 bases at J, with 14 bases between the two ends. The CDR3 covers 14 residues. Equal genomic DNA amounts from CVID and control samples were sequenced. Measured with immunoSEQ multiplex PCR; TCRdb has only the in-frame clones, and not every one. There are some 45,000 clones in the sample, none observed a single time. Patients and controls were mostly of Caucasian heritage. This clone was counted many times. Its antigen remains unidentified. From the germline J gene comes the end of the CDR3, since the read stops 3 residues before it.

This clonotype was sampled from a person between 18 and 75 years old in good health. The specimen was peripheral blood mononuclear cells. This chain joins TRBV5-1 and TRBJ2-7; D possibly corresponds to TRBD1 (6 bases). Partial CDR3 DNA: TGCGCCAGCAGCGTGACAGGTGATCACTACGAG. This encodes CASSVTGDHYE. The full CDR3 reads CASSVTGDHYEQYF.